This T cell receptor beta chain emerged from a study of blood T cells in healthy people across ages. This clonotype was counted a few times. The authors ran a second PCR of roughly 6 to 12 cycles using a sample-barcoded 5' primer and a J-beta primer mix. TCRdb reprocessed the 5' RACE reads with MiXCR, giving one entry per CDR3 protein. The repertoire holds roughly 1 million distinct CDR3 sequences, with roughly a quarter as singletons. The V gene lost 4 bases and the J gene lost 5 bases, with 12 bases spanning the gap. This CDR3 region has 14 residues. Germline V gene lookup returns CDR1 LGHDT and CDR2 YNNKEL (reference sequence). These data were also reused for a study on T cells of mothers and their children.

This chain connects TRBV3-1 to TRBJ2-1, with D possibly being TRBD2 (6 bases). The TCR was taken from a girl aged 2-9 years in good health. Source material: blood. In nucleotides, the CDR3 is TGTGCCAGCAGCCGATCTGGAGGGGACAATGAGCAGTTCTTC. Encoded protein: CASSRSGGDNEQFF.